Below are 19 T cell receptor beta chains sequenced from a single sample in a study of T cells in localized non-small cell lung cancer. Some clones are missing from TCRdb's copy, which holds only in-frame ones; the method was immunoSEQ multiplex PCR. The sample contains 55,000 to 65,000 clones, more than 85% of which appear only once. Sequences were derived from peripheral blood, sampled before any cancer treatment. These receptors were taken from a man aged 35 to 70 with stage I lung adenocarcinoma.

V gene TRBV6-5 combines with J gene TRBJ1-3; D gene unclear. Trimming shortened V by 6 bases and J by 4 bases, and 13 bases separated the two germline ends. Germline V CDR1 and CDR2: MNHEY, SVGAGI. CDR3 size: 14 residues. The CDR3 is CASSLQRFGNTIYF. CDR3 DNA: TGTGCCAGCAGCCTACAGCGATTCGGAAACACCATATATTTT.

This rearrangement joins TRBV19 to TRBJ2-1; 12 bases align to TRBD2. Germline V gives CDR1 LNHDA, CDR2 SQIVND (reference sequence). V was clipped by 1 base and J by 9 bases; unmatched bases: 4. This CDR3 is built from 15 residues. The CDR3 protein is CASSIGLAGGLEQFF. For the CDR3, the DNA is TGTGCCAGTAGTATAGGGCTAGCGGGAGGGCTTGAGCAGTTCTTC.

The rearrangement joins TRBV5-1 to TRBJ1-1, with 7 bases matching TRBD1. This CDR3 spans 14 amino acids. V was clipped by 0 bases and J by 5 bases; unmatched bases: 4. Germline CDR1 SGHRS, CDR2 YFSETQ. CDR3 bases: TGCGCCAGCAGCTTGGGGACAGGAGGTACTGAAGCTTTCTTT. Residues: CASSLGTGGTEAFF.

This chain uses TRBV5-6 with TRBJ2-3; possibly TRBD1 for D (5 bases). The V end was cut by 3 bases, the J end by 5 bases, with 10 bases between. The germline CDR1 and CDR2 sequences are SGHDT and YYEEEE. There are 13 residues in the CDR3. CDR3 sequence reads: CASSWGQGDTQYF. For the CDR3, the DNA is TGTGCCAGCAGCTGGGGCCAGGGAGATACGCAGTATTTT.

The chain has TRBV15 and TRBJ1-4; D not resolved. The CDR3 loop spans 13 amino acids. The V gene lost 1 base and the J gene lost 8 bases, with 8 bases spanning the gap. The V gene's germline CDR1 is LNHNV and CDR2 YYDKDF (reference sequence). CDR3 region: CATSRGPLEKLFF. The CDR3 DNA is TGTGCCACCAGCAGAGGACCGTTGGAAAAACTGTTTTTT.

The chain recombines TRBV11-2 with TRBJ2-7; no definite D call. Germline CDR1 reads SGHAT; CDR2 reads FQNNGV. The V end was cut by 1 base, the J end by 6 bases, with 4 bases between. The CDR3 is 11 residues long. Written as DNA, the CDR3 is TGTGCCAGCAGCTTAGTTGGCGAGCAGTACTTC. The encoded protein is CASSLVGEQYF.

The chain combines TRBV5-5 with TRBJ2-5; no reliable D call. The CDR3 consists of 17 residues. The ends were cut back, 0 bases at V and 5 bases at J, with 20 bases in the middle. Per germline, CDR1 SGHKS and CDR2 YYEKEE (reference sequence). The CDR3 DNA follows: TGTGCCAGCAGCTTGGCCTCAGCGAGAGGCTCGGGTGAGACCCAGTACTTC. Residues: CASSLASARGSGETQYF.

The chain joins TRBV28 to TRBJ2-7, with 7 bases identical to TRBD2. Germline V gene lookup returns CDR1 MDHEN and CDR2 SYDVKM. The V segment lost 6 bases and the J segment 3 bases; nucleotides outside the gene matches: 5. This CDR3 contains 13 residues. CDR3 amino acids: CASRSRTSYEQYF. The CDR3 DNA reads as TGTGCCAGCAGGTCTAGGACTAGCTACGAGCAGTACTTC.

Only one count was recorded for this clone. The chain combines TRBV6-5 with TRBJ1-2; D is unclear. The germline V and J ends were trimmed by 8 bases and 2 bases, with 3 bases remaining between them. CDR3 length: 10 amino acids. Germline V CDR1 and CDR2: MNHEY, SVGAGI. CDR3 in amino acids: CASFNYGYTF. CDR3 coding DNA: TGTGCCAGCTTCAACTATGGCTACACCTTC.

A few counts support this clone. CDR3 nucleotides: TGTGCCAGCAGTTGGGACGTCCATCAGCCCCAGCATTTT. The encoded protein is CASSWDVHQPQHF. The V call is TRBV6-1, the J call TRBJ1-5; D might be TRBD1 (5 bases). This CDR3 is 13 amino acids long. In germline, CDR1 is MNHNS, CDR2 SASEGT. Deletions cut 5 bases from V and 5 bases from J, with 10 bases between.

In this sample, this clone turned up once. This chain joins TRBV11-1 and TRBJ2-3; the D gene is possibly TRBD1 (6 bases). CDR1 and CDR2 (germline): SGHAT, FQDESV (reference sequence). Trimming left V 6 bases short and J 2 bases short, with 12 bases between. The CDR3 runs to 14 residues. The chain's CDR3 is CASSSTGTTDTQYF. CDR3 DNA sequence: TGTGCCAGCAGTTCGACAGGTACCACAGATACGCAGTATTTT.

The CDR3 DNA reads as TGTGCCAGTAAAGAGGGACAGGAAACTGAAGCTTTCTTT. It codes for CASKEGQETEAFF. The gene calls are TRBV19 and TRBJ1-1, with 8 nucleotides matching TRBD1. CDR3 length: 13 amino acids. Losses at the gene ends were 7 bases for V and 5 bases for J; bases not matched to a gene: 6. CDR1 and CDR2 from the germline V gene are LNHDA and SQIVND (reference sequence). Based on the CDR3 plus reference TRBV19 and TRBJ1-1, the full variable domain is DGGITQSPKYLFRKEGQNVTLSCEQNLNHDAMYWYRQDPGQGLRLIYYSQIVNDFQKGDIAEGYSVSREKKESFPLTVTSAQKNPTAFYLCASKEGQETEAFFGQGTRLTVV.

The chain uses TRBV13 and TRBJ2-3; 12 nucleotides line up with TRBD2. The V and J ends lost 1 base and 2 bases, in that order; junction bases with no gene match: 4. CDR1 and CDR2 (germline): PRHDT, FYEKMQ (reference sequence). This CDR3 is built from 17 residues. The CDR3 reads CASSLVGLAGHTDTQYF. CDR3 in DNA: TGTGCCAGCAGCTTAGTCGGACTAGCGGGACACACAGATACGCAGTATTTT. Drawing the rest from reference TRBV13 and TRBJ2-3, the complete variable domain is AAGVIQSPRHLIKEKRETATLKCYPIPRHDTVYWYQQGPGQDPQFLISFYEKMQSDKGSIPDRFSAQQFSDYHSELNMSSLELGDSALYFCASSLVGLAGHTDTQYFGPGTRLTVL.

The V gene is TRBV2, the J gene TRBJ2-3; D gene ambiguous. The V end lost 6 bases, the J end lost 6 bases, and 7 bases lay between the germline ends. Looked up from germline, CDR1 is SNHLY and CDR2 is FYNNEI. CDR3 length equals 11 residues. CDR3 in amino acids: CASRVGDTQYF. CDR3 sequence (DNA): TGTGCCAGCAGGGTAGGGGATACGCAGTATTTT.

This clone has a handful of counts. V and J are TRBV6-5 and TRBJ1-2; TRBD1 matches 10 bases. The V gene's germline CDR1 is MNHEY and CDR2 SVGAGI. The V and J ends lost 2 bases and 5 bases, in that order; junction bases with no gene match: 8. The CDR3 is made up of 16 amino acids. CDR3 coding DNA: TGTGCCAGCAGTTACAGACGGACAGGGGGTTCGTATGGCTACACCTTC. The encoded protein is CASSYRRTGGSYGYTF.

V and J are TRBV9 and TRBJ1-1; unclear D gene. Trimming left V 4 bases short and J 4 bases short, with 11 bases between. CDR1 SGDLS and CDR2 YYNGEE come from the germline V gene. This CDR3 has 13 amino acids. CDR3 region: CASSPPRGTEAFF. The CDR3 DNA reads as TGTGCCAGCAGCCCTCCGCGAGGCACTGAAGCTTTCTTT.

V and J are TRBV7-9 and TRBJ2-7; D call uncertain. V was pared by 2 bases and J by 1 base, with 0 bases between. Germline values: CDR1 SEHNR, CDR2 FQNEAQ (reference sequence). This CDR3 spans 11 amino acids. The CDR3 nucleotides read TGTGCCAGCAGCTTATCCTACGAGCAGTACTTC. Amino acid sequence: CASSLSYEQYF. Full variable domain (rest looked up from reference TRBV7-9 and TRBJ2-7): DTGVSQNPRHKITKRGQNVTFRCDPISEHNRLYWYRQTLGQGPEFLTYFQNEAQLEKSRLLSDRFSAERPKGSFSTLEIQRTEQGDSAMYLCASSLSYEQYFGPGTRLTVT.

About this clone itself: Germline is not matched at one junction end, which may reflect a read error. This chain joins TRBV29-1 and TRBJ2-1; perhaps D is TRBD1 or TRBD2 (5 bases each). Germline V gives CDR1 SQVTM, CDR2 ANQGSEA. This CDR3 spans 14 amino acids. The CDR3 sequence: CSVVEGSGWGELLF. The CDR3 DNA reads TGCAGCGTTGTAGAGGGTTCGGGTTGGGGCGAATTGCTCTTC.

Points on this clone: Compared with germline, one end of the junction differs, possibly owing to a read error. The chain recombines TRBV5-1 with TRBJ2-1; D is undetermined. The germline gives CDR1 SGHRS, CDR2 YFSETQ. The length of the CDR3 is 15 residues. The CDR3 coding sequence is TGTGCCAGCAGCTTGGTGGCAGGCTCCTACAATGAGCAGTTCTTC. Translating gives CASSLVAGSYNEQFF.